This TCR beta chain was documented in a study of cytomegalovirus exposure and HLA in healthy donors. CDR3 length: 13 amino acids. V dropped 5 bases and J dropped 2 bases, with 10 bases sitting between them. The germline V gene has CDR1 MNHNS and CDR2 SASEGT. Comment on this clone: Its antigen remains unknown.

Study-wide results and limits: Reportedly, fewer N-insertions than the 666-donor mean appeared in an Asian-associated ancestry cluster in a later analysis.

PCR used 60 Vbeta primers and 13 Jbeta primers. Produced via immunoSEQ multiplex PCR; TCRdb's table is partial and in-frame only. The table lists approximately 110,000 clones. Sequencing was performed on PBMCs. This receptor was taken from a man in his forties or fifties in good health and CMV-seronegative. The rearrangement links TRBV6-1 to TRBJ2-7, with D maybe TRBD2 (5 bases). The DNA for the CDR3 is TGTGCCAGCAGTCTGGAGGTTACCTACGAGCAGTACTTC. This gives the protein CASSLEVTYEQYF.